This T cell receptor beta chain came from a study of blood T cells in healthy people across ages. A second PCR, run for about 7 to 12 cycles, used a sample-barcoded 5' primer plus a J-beta primer mix. Researchers report that a template-switch adaptor with 12 random nucleotides tagged each cDNA molecule. TCRdb recomputed calls from the 5' RACE reads with MiXCR, one row per CDR3 protein. In the table there are roughly 900,000 distinct CDR3 sequences, about 30% of which are singletons. As for this clonotype: Its target is not known.

The study, taken as a whole, reports: PBMCs were not sorted, which prevented a conclusive comparison of naive versus antigen-experienced cells. Getting older went along with TCR beta diversity per million T cells dropping roughly linearly.

Germline assignment: CDR1 ENHRY and CDR2 SYGVKD. V lost 4 bases and J lost 2; bases outside the gene matches: 2. The CDR3 is 13 amino acids. The chain combines TRBV10-3 with TRBJ2-7, with 7 bases identical to TRBD2. This TCR was sampled from an elderly woman in good health. Sequencing was carried out using blood. The CDR3 DNA sequence: TGTGCCATCAGTGCGGGGGGTACCTACGAGCAGTACTTC. Protein sequence: CAISAGGTYEQYF.